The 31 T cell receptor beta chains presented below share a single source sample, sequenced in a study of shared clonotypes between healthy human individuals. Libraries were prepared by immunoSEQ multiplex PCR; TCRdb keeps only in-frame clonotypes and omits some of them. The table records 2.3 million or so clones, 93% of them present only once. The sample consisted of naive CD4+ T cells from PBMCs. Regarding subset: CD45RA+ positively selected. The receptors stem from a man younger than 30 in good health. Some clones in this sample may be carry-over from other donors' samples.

Here the CDR3 DNA reads TGTGCCAGCAGCCCACCCGGGACTTCCAGCACAGATACGCAGTATTTT. Its translation: CASSPPGTSSTDTQYF. V usage is TRBV5-4 and J usage is TRBJ2-3; D might be TRBD2 (6 bases). Germline V CDR1 and CDR2: SGHNT, YYREEE (reference sequence). Trimming took 4 bases from V and 0 from J, leaving 15 bases between them. This CDR3 comprises 16 residues. The full variable domain, in which reference TRBV5-4 and TRBJ2-3 provide the parts outside the CDR3, is ETGVTQSPTHLIKTRGQQVTLRCSSQSGHNTVSWYQQALGQGPQFIFQYYREEENGRGNFPPRFSGLQFPNYSSELNVNALELDDSALYLCASSPPGTSSTDTQYFGPGTRLTVL.

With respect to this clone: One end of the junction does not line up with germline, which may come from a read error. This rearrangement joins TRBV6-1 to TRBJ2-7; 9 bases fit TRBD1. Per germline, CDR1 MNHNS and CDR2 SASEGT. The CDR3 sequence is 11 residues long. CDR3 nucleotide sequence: TGTGCCAGCAGTCCGCGGGACAGGGTGCACTTC. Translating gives CASSPRDRVHF.

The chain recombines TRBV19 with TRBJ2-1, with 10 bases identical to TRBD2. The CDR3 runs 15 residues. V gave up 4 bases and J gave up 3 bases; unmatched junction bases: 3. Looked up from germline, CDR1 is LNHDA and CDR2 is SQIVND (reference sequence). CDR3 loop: CASSTGLAFYNEQFF. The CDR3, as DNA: TGTGCCAGTAGTACGGGACTAGCGTTCTACAATGAGCAGTTCTTC. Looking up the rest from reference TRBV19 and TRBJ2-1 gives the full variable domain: DGGITQSPKYLFRKEGQNVTLSCEQNLNHDAMYWYRQDPGQGLRLIYYSQIVNDFQKGDIAEGYSVSREKKESFPLTVTSAQKNPTAFYLCASSTGLAFYNEQFFGPGTRLTVL.

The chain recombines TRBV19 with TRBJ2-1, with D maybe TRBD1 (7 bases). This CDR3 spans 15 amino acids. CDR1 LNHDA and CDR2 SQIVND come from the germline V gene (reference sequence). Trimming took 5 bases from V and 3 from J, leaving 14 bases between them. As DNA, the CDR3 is TGTGCCAGTAGTCAGGGGGGCGCTTACTACAATGAGCAGTTCTTC. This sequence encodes CASSQGGAYYNEQFF.

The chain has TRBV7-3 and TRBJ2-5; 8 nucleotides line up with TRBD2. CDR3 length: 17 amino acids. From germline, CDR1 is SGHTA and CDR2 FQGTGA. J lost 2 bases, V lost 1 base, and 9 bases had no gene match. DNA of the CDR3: TGTGCCAGCAGCTTAAACGCTGGGACTAGTCCACAAGAGACCCAGTACTTC. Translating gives CASSLNAGTSPQETQYF.

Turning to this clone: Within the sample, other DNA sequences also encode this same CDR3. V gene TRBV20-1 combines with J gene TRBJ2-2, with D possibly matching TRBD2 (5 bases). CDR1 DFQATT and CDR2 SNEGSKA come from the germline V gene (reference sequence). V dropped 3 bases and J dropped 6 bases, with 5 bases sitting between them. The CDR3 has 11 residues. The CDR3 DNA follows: TGCAGTGCTAGGGGAGCCGGGGAGCTGTTTTTT. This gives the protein CSARGAGELFF.

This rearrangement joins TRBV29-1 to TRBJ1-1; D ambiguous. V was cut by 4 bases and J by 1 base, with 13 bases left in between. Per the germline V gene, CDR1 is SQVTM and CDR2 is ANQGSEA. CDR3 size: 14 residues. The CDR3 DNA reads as TGCAGCGTTGGGAGAGTTCCGGGGAACACTGAAGCTTTCTTT. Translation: CSVGRVPGNTEAFF.

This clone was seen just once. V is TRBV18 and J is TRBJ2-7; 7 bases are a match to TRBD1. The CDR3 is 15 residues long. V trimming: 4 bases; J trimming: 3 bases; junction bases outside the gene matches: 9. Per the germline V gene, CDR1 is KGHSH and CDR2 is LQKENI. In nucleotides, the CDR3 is TGTGCCAGCTCACTTGGGTCAGGGGGACACTACGAGCAGTACTTC. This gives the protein CASSLGSGGHYEQYF. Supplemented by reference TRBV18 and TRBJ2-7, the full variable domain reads NAGVMQNPRHLVRRRGQEARLRCSPMKGHSHVYWYRQLPEEGLKFMVYLQKENIIDESGMPKERFSAEFPKEGPSILRIQQVVRGDSAAYFCASSLGSGGHYEQYFGPGTRLTVT.

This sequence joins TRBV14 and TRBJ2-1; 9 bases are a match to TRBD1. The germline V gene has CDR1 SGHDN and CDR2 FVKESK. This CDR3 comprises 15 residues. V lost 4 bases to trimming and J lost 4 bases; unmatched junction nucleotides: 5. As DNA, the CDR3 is TGTGCCAGCAGCCGGGGACAGGGAACTTACAATGAGCAGTTCTTC. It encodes CASSRGQGTYNEQFF.

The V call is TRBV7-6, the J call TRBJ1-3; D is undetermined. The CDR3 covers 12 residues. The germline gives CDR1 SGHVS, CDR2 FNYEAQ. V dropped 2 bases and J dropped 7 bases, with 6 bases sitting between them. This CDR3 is CASSLPRNTIYF. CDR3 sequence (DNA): TGTGCCAGCAGCTTACCACGGAACACCATATATTTT.

The CDR3 DNA sequence: TGCGCCAGCAGCTTGGGGGTCGGGTATGGCTACACCTTC. Residues: CASSLGVGYGYTF. J is TRBJ1-2 and V is TRBV5-1; no clear D. CDR1 and CDR2 from the germline V gene are SGHRS and YFSETQ. V was cut by 0 bases and J by 5 bases, with 8 bases left in between. There are 13 residues in the CDR3.

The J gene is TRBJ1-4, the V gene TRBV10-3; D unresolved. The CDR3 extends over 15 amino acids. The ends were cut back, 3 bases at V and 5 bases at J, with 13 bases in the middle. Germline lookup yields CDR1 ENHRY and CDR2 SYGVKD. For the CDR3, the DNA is TGTGCCATCAGTGACAGGAAAGAGGCGAATGAAAAACTGTTTTTT. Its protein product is CAISDRKEANEKLFF.

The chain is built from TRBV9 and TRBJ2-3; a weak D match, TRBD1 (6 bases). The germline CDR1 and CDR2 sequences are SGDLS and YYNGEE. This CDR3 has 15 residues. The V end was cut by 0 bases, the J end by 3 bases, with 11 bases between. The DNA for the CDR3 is TGTGCCAGCAGCGTAGGGACAGCTAGAACAGATACGCAGTATTTT. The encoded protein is CASSVGTARTDTQYF.

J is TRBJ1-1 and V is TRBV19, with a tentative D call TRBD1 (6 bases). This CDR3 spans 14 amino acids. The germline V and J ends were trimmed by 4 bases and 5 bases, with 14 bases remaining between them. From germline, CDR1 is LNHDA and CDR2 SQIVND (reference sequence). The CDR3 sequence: CASSTDRLTTEAFF. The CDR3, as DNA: TGTGCCAGTAGTACCGACAGGCTGACAACTGAAGCTTTCTTT.

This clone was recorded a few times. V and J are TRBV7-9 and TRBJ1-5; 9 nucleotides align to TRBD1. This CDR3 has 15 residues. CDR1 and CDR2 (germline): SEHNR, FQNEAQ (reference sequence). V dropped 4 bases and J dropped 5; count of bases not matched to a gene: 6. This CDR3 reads CASSSGQGVYQPQHF. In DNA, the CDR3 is TGTGCCAGCAGCTCGGGACAGGGTGTTTATCAGCCCCAGCATTTT.

The CDR3 loop reads CASSPRQGLAGELFF. The DNA of the CDR3 is TGTGCCAGCTCACCACGGCAGGGGCTTGCCGGGGAGCTGTTTTTT. This sequence joins TRBV18 and TRBJ2-2; a possible D gene is TRBD1 (6 bases). The CDR3 extends over 15 amino acids. Germline values: CDR1 KGHSH, CDR2 LQKENI. V was trimmed by 1 base and J by 6 bases, leaving 12 bases between them.

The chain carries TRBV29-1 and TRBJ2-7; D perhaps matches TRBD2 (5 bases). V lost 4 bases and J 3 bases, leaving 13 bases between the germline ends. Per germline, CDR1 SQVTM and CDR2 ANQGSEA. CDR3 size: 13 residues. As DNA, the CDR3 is TGCAGCGTTGTGGAGAGGGCCAGCTACGAGCAGTACTTC. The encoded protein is CSVVERASYEQYF.

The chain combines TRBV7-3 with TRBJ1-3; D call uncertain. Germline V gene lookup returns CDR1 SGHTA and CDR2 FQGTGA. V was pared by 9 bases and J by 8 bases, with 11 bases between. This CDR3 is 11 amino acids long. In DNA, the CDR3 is TGTGCCAGACATCTCGGGGACACCATATATTTT. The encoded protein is CARHLGDTIYF.

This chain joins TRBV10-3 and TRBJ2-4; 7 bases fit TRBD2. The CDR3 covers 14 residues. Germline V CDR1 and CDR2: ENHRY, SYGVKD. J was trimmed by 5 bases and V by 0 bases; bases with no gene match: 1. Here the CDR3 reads CAISESGRENIQYF. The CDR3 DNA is TGTGCCATCAGTGAGTCGGGGAGGGAAAACATTCAGTACTTC.

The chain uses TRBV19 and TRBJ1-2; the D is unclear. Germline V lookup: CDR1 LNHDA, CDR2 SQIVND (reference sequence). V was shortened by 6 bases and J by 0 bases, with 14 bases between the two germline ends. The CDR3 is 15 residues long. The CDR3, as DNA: TGTGCCAGTAGCACCCGTGGGCCAGCTAACTATGGCTACACCTTC. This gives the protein CASSTRGPANYGYTF.

CDR3 region: CASRDLTRGGNTEAFF. CDR3 nucleotide sequence: TGCGCCAGCAGGGACCTCACCAGGGGGGGGAACACTGAAGCTTTCTTT. The chain links TRBV10-2 to TRBJ1-1; 7 nucleotides agree with TRBD1. Germline CDR1 is WSHSY and CDR2 is SAAADI. CDR3 length equals 16 residues. After removal of 6 bases from V and 1 base from J, the junction contained 11 bases not matched to a gene.

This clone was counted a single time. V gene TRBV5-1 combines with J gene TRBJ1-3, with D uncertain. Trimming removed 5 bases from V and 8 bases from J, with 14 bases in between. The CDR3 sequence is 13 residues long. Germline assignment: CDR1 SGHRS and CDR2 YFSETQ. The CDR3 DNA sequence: TGCGCCAGCAGAGACACGGTCCGGGACACCATATATTTT. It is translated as CASRDTVRDTIYF.

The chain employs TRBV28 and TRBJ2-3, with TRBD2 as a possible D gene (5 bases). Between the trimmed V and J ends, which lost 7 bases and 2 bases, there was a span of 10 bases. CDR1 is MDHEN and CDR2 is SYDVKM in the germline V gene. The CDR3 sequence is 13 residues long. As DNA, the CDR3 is TGTGCCAGCACCGACGGGAACACAGATACGCAGTATTTT. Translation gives CASTDGNTDTQYF.

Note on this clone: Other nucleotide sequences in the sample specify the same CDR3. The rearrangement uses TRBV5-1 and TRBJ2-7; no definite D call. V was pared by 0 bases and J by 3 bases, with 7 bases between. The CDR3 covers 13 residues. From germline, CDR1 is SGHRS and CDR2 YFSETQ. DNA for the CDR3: TGCGCCAGCAGCTTGGTAGGCGGCTACGAGCAGTACTTC. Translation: CASSLVGGYEQYF.

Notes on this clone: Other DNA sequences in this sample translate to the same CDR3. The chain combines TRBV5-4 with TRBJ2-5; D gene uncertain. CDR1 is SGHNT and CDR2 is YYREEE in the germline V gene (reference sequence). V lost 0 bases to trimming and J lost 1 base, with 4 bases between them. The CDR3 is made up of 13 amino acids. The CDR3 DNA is TGTGCCAGCAGCTTGGATCGCCAAGAGACCCAGTACTTC. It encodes CASSLDRQETQYF.

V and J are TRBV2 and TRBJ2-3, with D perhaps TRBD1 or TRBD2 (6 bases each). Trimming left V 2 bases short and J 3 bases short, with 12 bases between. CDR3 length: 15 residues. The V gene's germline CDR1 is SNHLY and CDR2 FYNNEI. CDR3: CASSERGQRTDTQYF. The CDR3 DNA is TGTGCCAGCAGTGAACGGGGGCAGAGGACAGATACGCAGTATTTT.

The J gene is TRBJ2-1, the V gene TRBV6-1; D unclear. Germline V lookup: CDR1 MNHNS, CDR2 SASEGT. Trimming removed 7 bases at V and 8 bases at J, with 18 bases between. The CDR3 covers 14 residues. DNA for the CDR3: TGTGCCAGCAACCCATCCTCCCACAACGATGAGCAGTTCTTC. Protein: CASNPSSHNDEQFF.

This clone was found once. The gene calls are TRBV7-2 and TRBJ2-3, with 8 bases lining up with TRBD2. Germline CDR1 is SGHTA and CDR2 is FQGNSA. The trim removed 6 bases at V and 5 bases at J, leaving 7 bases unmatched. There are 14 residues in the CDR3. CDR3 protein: CASREAAGGDTQYF. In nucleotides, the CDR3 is TGTGCCAGCAGAGAGGCGGCGGGGGGAGATACGCAGTATTTT.

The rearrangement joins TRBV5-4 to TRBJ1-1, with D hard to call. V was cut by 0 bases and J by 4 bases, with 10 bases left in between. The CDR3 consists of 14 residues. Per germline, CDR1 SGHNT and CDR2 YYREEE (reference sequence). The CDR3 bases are TGTGCCAGCAGCTTGGCGACGGGGAGCACTGAAGCTTTCTTT. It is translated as CASSLATGSTEAFF.

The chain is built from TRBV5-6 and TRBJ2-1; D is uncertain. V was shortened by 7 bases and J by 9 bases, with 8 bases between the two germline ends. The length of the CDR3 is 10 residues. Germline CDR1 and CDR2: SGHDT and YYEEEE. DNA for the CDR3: TGTGCCAGCGGGGATGGTGAGCAGTTCTTC. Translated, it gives CASGDGEQFF.

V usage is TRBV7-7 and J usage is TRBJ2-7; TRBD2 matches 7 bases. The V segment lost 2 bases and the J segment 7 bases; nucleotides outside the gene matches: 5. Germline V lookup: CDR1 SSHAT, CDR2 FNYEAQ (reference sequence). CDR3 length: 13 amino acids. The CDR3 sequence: CASSLMTAGEQYF. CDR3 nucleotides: TGTGCCAGCAGCTTAATGACAGCGGGAGAGCAGTACTTC.